This T cell receptor (beta chain) was sequenced in a study of blood T cell repertoires in COVID-19. The germline CDR1 and CDR2 sequences are KGHSH and LQKENI. V lost 1 base to trimming and J lost 5 bases; unmatched junction nucleotides: 7. This CDR3 is built from 16 residues. Participants, 18 to 89 years old, spanned more than 20 US areas. The protocol was immunoSEQ multiplex PCR, while the TCRdb copy is restricted to in-frame clones and leaves out a portion. The sample contains roughly 200,000 clones, around 86% of which appear only once. Source material: PBMCs or T cells enriched from blood (not recorded which). The source of this sequence is a man in his thirties or forties in a cohort exposed to, infected with or recovered from COVID-19 (not recorded which). The chain links TRBV18 to TRBJ1-1; 10 bases are shared with TRBD1. The CDR3 here is CASSPRTGGYGTEAFF. The CDR3 DNA sequence: TGTGCCAGCTCACCACGGACAGGGGGTTATGGTACTGAAGCTTTCTTT.